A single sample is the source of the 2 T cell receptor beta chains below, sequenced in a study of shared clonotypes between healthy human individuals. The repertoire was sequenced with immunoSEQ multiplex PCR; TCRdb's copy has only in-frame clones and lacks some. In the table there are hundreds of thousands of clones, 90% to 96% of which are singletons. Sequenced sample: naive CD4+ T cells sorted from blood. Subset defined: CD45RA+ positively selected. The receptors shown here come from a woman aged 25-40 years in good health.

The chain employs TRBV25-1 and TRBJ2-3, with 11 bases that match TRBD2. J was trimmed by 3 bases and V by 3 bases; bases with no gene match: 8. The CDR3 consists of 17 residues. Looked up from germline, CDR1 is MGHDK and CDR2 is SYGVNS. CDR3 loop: CASSDPPGTSGTDTQYF. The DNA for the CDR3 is TGTGCCAGCAGTGATCCTCCCGGGACTAGCGGAACAGATACGCAGTATTTT.

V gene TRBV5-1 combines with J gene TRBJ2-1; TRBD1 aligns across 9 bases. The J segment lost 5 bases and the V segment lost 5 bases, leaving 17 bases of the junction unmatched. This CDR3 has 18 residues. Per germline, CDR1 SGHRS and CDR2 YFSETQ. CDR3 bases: TGCGCCAGCAGTCACAATTCTGCCGGGACAGGGACACACAATGAGCAGTTCTTC. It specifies CASSHNSAGTGTHNEQFF.